These 3 T cell receptor beta chains were all obtained from the same sample, sequenced in a study of blood T cell repertoires in COVID-19. Assay used: immunoSEQ multiplex PCR; TCRdb lists only in-frame clones, some missing. The table includes fewer than 350,000 clones, 75% to 95% detected once. The sample consisted of peripheral blood. The receptors derive from a woman aged 25 to 39 with COVID-19, enrolled during active disease.

The chain recombines TRBV5-5 with TRBJ1-1; no clear D gene. CDR3 size: 14 residues. The V gene's germline CDR1 is SGHKS and CDR2 YYEKEE (reference sequence). Trimming cost V 5 bases and J 0 bases, with 11 bases left between them. The CDR3 DNA is TGTGCCAGCAGTTACACTATTATGAACACTGAAGCTTTCTTT. It specifies CASSYTIMNTEAFF.

The chain joins TRBV4-2 to TRBJ1-4; D uncertain. The CDR3 runs to 16 residues. CDR1 and CDR2 (germline): LGHNA, YNFKEQ. V gave up 4 bases and J gave up 8 bases, with 20 bases separating them. The CDR3 DNA is TGTGCCAGCAGCCCAACTAAAAACCACATGACGGAAAAACTGTTTTTT. It specifies CASSPTKNHMTEKLFF.

The chain is built from TRBV12-5 and TRBJ2-1, with 12 bases aligning to TRBD1. The CDR3 length is 15 residues. With V trimmed by 5 bases and J by 7 bases, 6 bases remained unmatched. Germline CDR1 LGHNT, CDR2 FRNRAP. The CDR3 protein is CASGQGTGGGNEQFF. The DNA of the CDR3 is TGTGCTAGTGGTCAAGGGACAGGGGGCGGGAATGAGCAGTTCTTC.